This T cell receptor (beta chain) was sequenced in a study of blood T cell repertoires in COVID-19 (TCRdb year 2020). Some background on the complete study: The collaborator samples originated in the United States, Italy and Spain and spanned the acute and convalescent phases of COVID-19. Where available, HLA class I and class II types were obtained from metadata supplied by the sample provider rather than from assay-based typing. A freely available public database, intended as a resource for researchers studying the immune response to SARS-CoV-2, is where the repertoires were released. Deeply sampled blood TCRbeta repertoires from subjects exposed to, actively infected with, or recovered from COVID-19 were included in the dataset. The samples were drawn from two sources: the first 160 participants of the ongoing ImmuneRACE study, and over 1,000 subjects contributed by 6 global collaborators. Sample metadata almost always included a de-identified subject ID, COVID-19 status, age in years and sex. The material from the prospective study consisted of cDNA or gDNA derived from T cells, B-cell-depleted T cells, or PBMCs.

Of note for this clone: The antigen it binds to is not known. No much larger clone exists at a distance of one base, and base qualities are not known.

The CDR3 has 13 amino acids, counting the end cysteine and phenylalanine. The DNA shown is the 39-base CDR3, in frame from base 1. Cut back by 3 bases and 9 bases, the V and J ends lie 12 bases apart. TCRbeta CDR3 regions were amplified from genomic DNA by means of the immunoSEQ Assay, a bias-controlled multiplex PCR. Per the original workflow: The number of nucleated cells in each sample was estimated by amplification of reference gene primers within the assay. To quantify the absolute abundance of each unique TCRbeta CDR3 rearrangement, sequence reads were collapsed and filtered. For each sample, productive Simpson clonality was calculated as the square root of Simpson's diversity index over productive rearrangements. The immuneACCESS repertoire file appears here via TCRdb, limited to in-frame rearrangements. These files lack a portion of the clones; in checked studies, under half of the deficit traces to unresolved V genes, and the cause of the others is not known. The DNA was the basis for D and trimming; V, J and clone size are from that table. This sample holds 30,000 to 40,000 clones; around 90% were observed only once. The biggest ten clones account for around 15% of the sample.

The collaborating institutions used their own protocols to collect whole blood in K2EDTA tubes. For TCRbeta analysis, collaborators shipped samples in one of three forms: frozen whole blood, isolated PBMCs, or DNA extracted from either of those sample types. General study outcomes and caveats: The quantity of clinical and demographic metadata differed by source and by participant and was supplied without curation.

The sample consisted of peripheral blood. The V and J segments used are TRBV12-3 or TRBV12-4 and TRBJ1-5; no D gene is confidently identified. The sequence derives from a man aged 55 to 70 with active COVID-19. The CDR3 reads as follows: CASSLAAGWPQHF. The nucleotide sequence reads TGTGCCAGCAGTTTGGCGGCCGGTTGGCCCCAGCATTTT.